The 11 T cell receptor beta chains listed next were all sequenced from one sample in a study of blood T cell repertoires in COVID-19 (dated by TCRdb to about 2020). The library was obtained by the immunoSEQ multiplex PCR assay. The table comes from immuneACCESS by way of TCRdb, which keeps in-frame sequences with V and J called. Part of the clones is missing from these tables; in studies checked, under half for an unresolved V gene and the rest for unknown reasons. The sample table contains about 61,000 clones; only one count was recorded for approximately 90% of them. The top ten constitute about 3.8% of the sample. Sequencing was performed on peripheral blood. These receptors originate from a human donor in a cohort sampled during active COVID-19.

The rearrangement links TRBV19 to TRBJ1-3, with D possibly being TRBD1 (5 bases). Trimming took off 8 bases at V and 0 bases at J, with 11 bases between the two ends. The CDR3 covers 14 residues. Germline CDR1 is LNHDA and CDR2 is SQIVND (reference sequence). CDR3 sequence (DNA): TGTGCCAGTTGGTTGCAGGGCTCTGGAAACACCATATATTTT. It translates to CASWLQGSGNTIYF.

The V call is TRBV14, the J call TRBJ1-1; D not certain. CDR3 length: 14 amino acids. Trimming took off 2 bases at V and 2 bases at J, with 9 bases between the two ends. Looked up from germline, CDR1 is SGHDN and CDR2 is FVKESK. CDR3: CASSQTGFNTEAFF. The CDR3 DNA sequence: TGTGCCAGCAGCCAAACTGGTTTTAACACTGAAGCTTTCTTT.

This chain joins TRBV19 and TRBJ1-1, with TRBD1 matching over 8 bases. The CDR3 covers 16 residues. The germline CDR1 and CDR2 sequences are LNHDA and SQIVND (reference sequence). Trimming took 3 bases from V and 8 from J; bases not matched to a gene: 14. The CDR3 loop is CASSILPGQESPEAFF. The CDR3 DNA sequence: TGTGCCAGTAGTATCCTACCGGGACAGGAATCCCCCGAAGCTTTCTTT.

This chain connects TRBV4-3 to TRBJ1-5; 7 bases match TRBD1. The germline gives CDR1 LGHNA, CDR2 YSLEER. With V trimmed by 4 bases and J by 4 bases, 7 bases remained unmatched. The CDR3 contains 15 residues. CDR3 DNA sequence: TGCGCCAGCAGCCTTCGCAGGGGGATTAATCAGCCCCAGCATTTT. It codes for CASSLRRGINQPQHF.

V gene TRBV7-9 combines with J gene TRBJ1-2; TRBD1 might be the D (6 bases). Germline assignment: CDR1 SEHNR and CDR2 FQNEAQ (reference sequence). The V gene lost 0 bases and the J gene lost 6 bases, with 17 bases spanning the gap. The CDR3 is 16 amino acids. CDR3 residues: CASSLATWDKTDGYTF. The CDR3 nucleotides are TGTGCCAGCAGCTTAGCGACCTGGGACAAGACAGATGGCTACACCTTC. The variable domain in full, with the rest retrieved from reference TRBV7-9 and TRBJ1-2, is DTGVSQNPRHKITKRGQNVTFRCDPISEHNRLYWYRQTLGQGPEFLTYFQNEAQLEKSRLLSDRFSAERPKGSFSTLEIQRTEQGDSAMYLCASSLATWDKTDGYTFGSGTRLTVV.

The V gene is TRBV4-3, the J gene TRBJ1-4; 8 positions agree with TRBD1. With 3 bases clipped from V and 7 bases from J, the junction kept 19 bases outside the gene matches. Germline lookup yields CDR1 LGHNA and CDR2 YSLEER. The CDR3 spans 19 residues. The DNA of the CDR3 is TGCGCCAGCAGCCAGGCCGGACAGGGATTGGGAGGGAGGGGTGAAAAACTGTTTTTT. As protein: CASSQAGQGLGGRGEKLFF.

The chain links TRBV10-1 to TRBJ1-1; 8 positions agree with TRBD1. Germline loops: CDR1 WNHNN, CDR2 SYGVQD (reference sequence). The CDR3 consists of 15 residues. V was pared by 7 bases and J by 3 bases, with 10 bases of the junction left unmatched. CDR3 in DNA: TGCGCCAGCAATCGTGGGCAGGGGGCGGACACTGAAGCTTTCTTT. Encoded protein: CASNRGQGADTEAFF.

This CDR3 is CASSQYAGAEQFF. In DNA, the CDR3 is TGCGCCAGCAGCCAATACGCGGGGGCTGAGCAGTTCTTC. The rearrangement links TRBV4-1 to TRBJ2-1; D is possibly TRBD2 (7 bases). Looked up from germline, CDR1 is MGHRA and CDR2 is YSYEKL. There are 13 residues in the CDR3. V dropped 2 bases and J dropped 9 bases, with 11 bases sitting between them.

The V gene is TRBV18, the J gene TRBJ1-5, with TRBD1 as a possible D gene (5 bases). V gave up 3 bases and J gave up 2 bases, with 14 bases separating them. This CDR3 contains 16 residues. The germline V gene has CDR1 KGHSH and CDR2 LQKENI. The CDR3 DNA is TGTGCCAGCTCACCGGCCCTAGGGGTAGGCAATCAGCCCCAGCATTTT. The encoded protein is CASSPALGVGNQPQHF.

Of note for this clone: The sample carries other DNA sequences with the same CDR3. The chain links TRBV9 to TRBJ1-2, with 7 bases fitting TRBD1. Trimming removed 3 bases from V and 8 bases from J; junction bases left unmatched: 4. The CDR3 runs to 12 residues. Looked up from germline, CDR1 is SGDLS and CDR2 is YYNGEE. CDR3 DNA sequence: TGTGCCAGCAGCGAGGGGGCGGGGGGCTACACCTTC. Its translation is CASSEGAGGYTF.

The rearrangement joins TRBV5-1 to TRBJ1-6; unclear D gene. The V gene's germline CDR1 is SGHRS and CDR2 YFSETQ. This CDR3 is 17 amino acids long. Deletions cut 2 bases from V and 8 bases from J, with 20 bases between. The DNA of the CDR3 is TGCGCCAGCAGCTTCGTGGATGGAGGAGATTTGTATTCACCCCTCCACTTT. Its translation: CASSFVDGGDLYSPLHF.